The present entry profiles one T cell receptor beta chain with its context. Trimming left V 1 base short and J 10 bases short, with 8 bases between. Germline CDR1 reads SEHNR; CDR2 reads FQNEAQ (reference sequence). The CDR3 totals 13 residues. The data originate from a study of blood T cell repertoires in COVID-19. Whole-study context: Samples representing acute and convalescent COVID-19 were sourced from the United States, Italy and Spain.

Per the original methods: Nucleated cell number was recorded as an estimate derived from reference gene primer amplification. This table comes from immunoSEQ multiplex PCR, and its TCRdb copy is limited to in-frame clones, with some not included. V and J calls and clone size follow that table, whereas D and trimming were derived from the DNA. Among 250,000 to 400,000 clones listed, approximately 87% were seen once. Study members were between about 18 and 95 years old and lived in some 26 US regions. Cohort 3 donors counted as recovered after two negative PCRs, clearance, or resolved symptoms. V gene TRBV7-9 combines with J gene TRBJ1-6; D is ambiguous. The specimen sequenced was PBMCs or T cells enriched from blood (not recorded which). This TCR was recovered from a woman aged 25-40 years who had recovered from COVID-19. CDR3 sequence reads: CASSLGLESPLHF. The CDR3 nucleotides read TGTGCCAGCAGCTTAGGGTTGGAGTCACCCCTCCACTTT.